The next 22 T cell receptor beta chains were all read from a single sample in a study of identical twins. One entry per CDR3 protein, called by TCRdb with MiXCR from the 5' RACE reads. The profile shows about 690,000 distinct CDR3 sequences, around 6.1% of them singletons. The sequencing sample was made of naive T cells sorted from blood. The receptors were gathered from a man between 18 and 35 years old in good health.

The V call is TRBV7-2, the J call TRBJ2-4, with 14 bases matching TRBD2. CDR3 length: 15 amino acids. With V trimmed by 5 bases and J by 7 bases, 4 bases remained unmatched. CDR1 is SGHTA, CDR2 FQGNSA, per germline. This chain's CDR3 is CASSRGLAGVNIQYF. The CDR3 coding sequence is TGTGCCAGCAGCCGGGGACTAGCGGGAGTGAACATTCAGTACTTC.

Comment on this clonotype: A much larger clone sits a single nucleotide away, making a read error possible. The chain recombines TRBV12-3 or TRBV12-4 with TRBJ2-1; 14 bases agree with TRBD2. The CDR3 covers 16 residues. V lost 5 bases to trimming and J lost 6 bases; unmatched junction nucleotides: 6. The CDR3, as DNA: TGTGCCAGCAGTGGGACTAGCGGGAGTGACTTCAATGAGCAGTTCTTC. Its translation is CASSGTSGSDFNEQFF.

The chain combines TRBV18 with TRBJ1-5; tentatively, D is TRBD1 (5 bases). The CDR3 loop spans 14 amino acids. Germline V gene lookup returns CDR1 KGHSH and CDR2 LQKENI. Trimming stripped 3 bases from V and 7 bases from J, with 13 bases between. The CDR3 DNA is TGTGCCAGCTCACCCAGGGAGGGTAGCCAGCCCCAGCATTTT. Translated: CASSPREGSQPQHF.

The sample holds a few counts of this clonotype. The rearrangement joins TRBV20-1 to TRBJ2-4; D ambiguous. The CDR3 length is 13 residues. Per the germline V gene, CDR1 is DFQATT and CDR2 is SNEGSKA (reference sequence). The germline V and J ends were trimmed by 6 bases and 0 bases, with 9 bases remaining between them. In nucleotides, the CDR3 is TGCAGTGCAAAACACCGAGCCAAAAACATTCAGTACTTC. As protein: CSAKHRAKNIQYF.

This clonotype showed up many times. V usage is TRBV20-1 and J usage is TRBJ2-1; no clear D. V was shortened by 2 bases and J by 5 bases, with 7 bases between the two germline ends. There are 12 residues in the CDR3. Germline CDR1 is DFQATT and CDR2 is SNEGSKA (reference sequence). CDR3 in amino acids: CSARWVHNEQFF. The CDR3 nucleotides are TGCAGTGCTAGATGGGTCCACAATGAGCAGTTCTTC.

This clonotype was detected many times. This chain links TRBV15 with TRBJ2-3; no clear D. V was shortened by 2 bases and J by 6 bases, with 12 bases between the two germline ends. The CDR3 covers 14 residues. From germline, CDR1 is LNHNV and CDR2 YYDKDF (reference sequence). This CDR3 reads CATSRSTPPDTQYF. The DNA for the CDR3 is TGTGCCACCAGCAGATCCACCCCACCTGATACGCAGTATTTT.

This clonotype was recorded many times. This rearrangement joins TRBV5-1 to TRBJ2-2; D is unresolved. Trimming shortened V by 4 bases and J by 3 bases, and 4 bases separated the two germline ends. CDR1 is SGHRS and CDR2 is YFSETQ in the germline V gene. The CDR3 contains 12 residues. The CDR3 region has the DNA TGCGCCAGCAGCAAGGACACCGGGGAGCTGTTTTTT. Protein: CASSKDTGELFF.

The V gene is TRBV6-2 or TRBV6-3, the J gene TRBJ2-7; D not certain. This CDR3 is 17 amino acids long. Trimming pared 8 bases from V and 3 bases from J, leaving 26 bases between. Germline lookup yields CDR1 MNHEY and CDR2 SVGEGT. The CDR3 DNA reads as TGTGCCAGCGCGATAAGACTGCCGACTTCCAAAGACTACGAGCAGTACTTC. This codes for CASAIRLPTSKDYEQYF.

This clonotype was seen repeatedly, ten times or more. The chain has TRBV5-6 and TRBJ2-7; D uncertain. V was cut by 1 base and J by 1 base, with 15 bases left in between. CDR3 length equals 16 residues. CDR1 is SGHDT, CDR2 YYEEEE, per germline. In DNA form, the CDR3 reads TGTGCCAGCAGCTTGCAGTATACATGGGGATCCTACGAGCAGTACTTC. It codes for CASSLQYTWGSYEQYF.

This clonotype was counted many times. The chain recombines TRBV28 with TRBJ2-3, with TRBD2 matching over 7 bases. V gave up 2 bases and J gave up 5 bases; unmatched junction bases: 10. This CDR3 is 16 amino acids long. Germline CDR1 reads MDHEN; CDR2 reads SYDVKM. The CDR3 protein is CASSLLASGLIDTQYF. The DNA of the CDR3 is TGTGCCAGCAGTTTACTTGCTAGCGGCCTTATAGATACGCAGTATTTT.

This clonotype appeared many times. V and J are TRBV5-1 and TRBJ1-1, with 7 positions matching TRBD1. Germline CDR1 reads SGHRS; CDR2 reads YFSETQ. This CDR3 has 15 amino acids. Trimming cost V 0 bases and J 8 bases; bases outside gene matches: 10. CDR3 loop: CASSLGQGRVKEAFF. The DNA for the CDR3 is TGCGCCAGCAGCTTGGGACAGGGAAGAGTGAAAGAAGCTTTCTTT.

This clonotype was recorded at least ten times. The CDR3 coding sequence is TGCAGTGCTAGGCTTAGCCGGGACAGGGGAAAACAGCCCCAGCATTTT. It specifies CSARLSRDRGKQPQHF. V and J are TRBV20-1 and TRBJ1-5, with 10 bases lining up with TRBD1. The CDR3 is made up of 16 amino acids. Germline lookup yields CDR1 DFQATT and CDR2 SNEGSKA (reference sequence). V lost 3 bases to trimming and J lost 7 bases; unmatched junction nucleotides: 12.

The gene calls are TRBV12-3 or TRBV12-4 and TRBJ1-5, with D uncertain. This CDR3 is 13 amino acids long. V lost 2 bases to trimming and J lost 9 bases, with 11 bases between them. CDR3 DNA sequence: TGTGCCAGCAGTTTAAACCTCCTCATGCCCCAGCATTTT. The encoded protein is CASSLNLLMPQHF.

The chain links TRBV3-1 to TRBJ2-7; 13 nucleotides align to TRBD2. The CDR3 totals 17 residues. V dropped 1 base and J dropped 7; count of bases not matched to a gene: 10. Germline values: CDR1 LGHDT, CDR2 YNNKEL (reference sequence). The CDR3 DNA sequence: TGTGCCAGCAGCCAAGGGACAGGACTAGCGGGAGACGAAGAGCAGTACGTC. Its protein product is CASSQGTGLAGDEEQYV.

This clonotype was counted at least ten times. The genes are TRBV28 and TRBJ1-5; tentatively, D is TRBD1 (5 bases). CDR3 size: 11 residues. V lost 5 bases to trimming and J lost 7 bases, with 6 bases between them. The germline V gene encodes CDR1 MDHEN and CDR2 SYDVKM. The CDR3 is CASSGTQPQHF. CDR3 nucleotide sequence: TGTGCCAGCAGTGGGACCCAGCCCCAGCATTTT. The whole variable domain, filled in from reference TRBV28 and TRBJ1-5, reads DVKVTQSSRYLVKRTGEKVFLECVQDMDHENMFWYRQDPGLGLRLIYFSYDVKMKEKGDIPEGYSVSREKKERFSLILESASTNQTSMYLCASSGTQPQHFGDGTRLSIL.

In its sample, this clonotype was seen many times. CDR3 sequence reads: CASSPSPGGYTDTQYF. CDR3 in DNA: TGCGCCAGCAGCCCTAGCCCGGGAGGGTACACAGATACGCAGTATTTT. V and J are TRBV4-3 and TRBJ2-3; 8 nucleotides match TRBD2. Trimming took 4 bases from V and 2 from J; bases not matched to a gene: 8. Germline values: CDR1 LGHNA, CDR2 YSLEER. There are 16 residues in the CDR3.

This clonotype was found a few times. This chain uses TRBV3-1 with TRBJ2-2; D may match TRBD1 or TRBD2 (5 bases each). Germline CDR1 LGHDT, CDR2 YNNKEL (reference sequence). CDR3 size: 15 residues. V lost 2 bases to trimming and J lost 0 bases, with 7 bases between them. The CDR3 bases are TGTGCCAGCAGCCAATGGGGGTCGAACACCGGGGAGCTGTTTTTT. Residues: CASSQWGSNTGELFF.

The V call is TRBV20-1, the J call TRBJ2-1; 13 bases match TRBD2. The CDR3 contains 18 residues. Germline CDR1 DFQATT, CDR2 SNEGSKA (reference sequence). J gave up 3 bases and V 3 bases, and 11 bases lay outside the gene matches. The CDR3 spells CSARGLAGTNTFYNEQFF. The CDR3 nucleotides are TGCAGTGCTAGGGGACTAGCGGGAACCAATACATTCTACAATGAGCAGTTCTTC.

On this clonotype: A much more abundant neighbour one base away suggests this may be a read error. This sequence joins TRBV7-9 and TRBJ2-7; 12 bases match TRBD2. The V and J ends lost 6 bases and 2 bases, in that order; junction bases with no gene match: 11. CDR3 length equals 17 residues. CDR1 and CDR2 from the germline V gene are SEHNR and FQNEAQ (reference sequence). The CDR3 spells CASRSVELAGGAYEQYF. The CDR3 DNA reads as TGTGCCAGCAGATCCGTCGAACTAGCGGGAGGCGCCTACGAGCAGTACTTC.

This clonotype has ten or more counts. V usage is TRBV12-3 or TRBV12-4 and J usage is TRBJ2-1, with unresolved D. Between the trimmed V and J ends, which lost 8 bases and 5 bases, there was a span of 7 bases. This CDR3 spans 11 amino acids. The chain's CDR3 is CASGSNNEQFF. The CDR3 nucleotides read TGTGCCAGCGGATCTAACAATGAGCAGTTCTTC.

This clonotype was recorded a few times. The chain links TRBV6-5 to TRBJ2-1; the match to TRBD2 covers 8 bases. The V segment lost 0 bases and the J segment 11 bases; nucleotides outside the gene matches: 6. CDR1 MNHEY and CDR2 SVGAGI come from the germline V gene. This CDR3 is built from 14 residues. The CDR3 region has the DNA TGTGCCAGCAGTTACTCAGGACGGGAGGGCCAGCAGTTCTTC. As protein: CASSYSGREGQQFF.

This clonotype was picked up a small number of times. The CDR3 nucleotides read TGCGCCAGCAGCTTGGACAGGGGAAAAGAGACCCAGTACTTC. Protein: CASSLDRGKETQYF. V gene TRBV5-1 combines with J gene TRBJ2-5; 7 bases align to TRBD1. The junction had 2 bases not matched to a gene; V was cut back by 0 bases and J by 3 bases. Germline V gene lookup returns CDR1 SGHRS and CDR2 YFSETQ. The CDR3 is 14 amino acids.